The clone carrying this T cell receptor (beta chain) was observed at least ten times. The antigen is not known. CDR3 size: 12 residues. Germline-derived CDR1 and CDR2 are SQVTM and ANQGSEA. V shed 0 bases and J shed 3 bases, with 2 bases lying between them. This sample was included in a study of response to subunit inactivated influenza vaccine. The study, taken as a whole, reports: After each seasonal influenza vaccination, few new T cells are recruited, the authors suggested.

One entry per CDR3 protein results from TCRdb running MiXCR on the RT-PCR reads. The sample has 300,000 to 350,000 distinct CDR3 sequences; around a fifth are singletons. The chain is built from TRBV29-1 and TRBJ1-4; unclear D gene. The specimen comprised PBMCs from blood, sampled 21 months after vaccination. The clonotype comes from a man aged 50 to 69 who received an inactivated influenza vaccine. CDR3 protein: CSVEEANEKLFF. DNA for the CDR3: TGCAGCGTTGAAGAGGCTAATGAAAAACTGTTTTTT.